A selection of T cell receptor beta chains follows, all from one sample in a study of metastatic and nonmetastatic thyroid tumors. Through MiXCR, TCRdb re-clonotyped the PCR reads. Here the sample spans about 12,000 clones, 30% to 35% being singletons. Material: tumor tissue. Receptors originate from a female donor with papillary thyroid cancer or a benign thyroid nodule (not recorded which). Some clones in this sample may be carry-over from other donors' samples. Both conserved end residues are part of each CDR3. A D gene is named only where the DNA matches it firmly. Rows may omit the clone size; those that give it use once, few, many or a size class.

v_call: TRBV6-1; d_call: -; clone_size: -; j_call: TRBJ1-2; cdr3_nt: TGTGCCACCGGCCGCGCGGGGAACTATGGCTACACCTTC; cdr3_aa: CATGRAGNYGYTF
v_call: TRBV3-1; d_call: -; clone_size: many; j_call: TRBJ2-5; cdr3_nt: TGTGCCAGCAGCCGGACGCCTGGCACCCAAGAGACCCAGTACTTC; cdr3_aa: CASSRTPGTQETQYF
v_call: TRBV14; d_call: -; clone_size: many; j_call: TRBJ2-1; cdr3_nt: TGTGCCAGCAGCCAAGGGAACAGGCGCTACAATGAGCAGTTCTTC; cdr3_aa: CASSQGNRRYNEQFF
v_call: TRBV11-1; d_call: -; clone_size: -; j_call: TRBJ1-2; cdr3_nt: TGTGCCAGCAGCTCGTATCTGGGGTCAAGGAGTATAGATGGCTACACCTTC; cdr3_aa: CASSSYLGSRSIDGYTF
v_call: TRBV20-1; d_call: TRBD1; clone_size: medium-sized; j_call: TRBJ1-2; cdr3_nt: TGCAGTGCTACCCCGACAGGGATCAACTATGGCTACACCTTC; cdr3_aa: CSATPTGINYGYTF
v_call: TRBV28; d_call: TRBD2; clone_size: medium-sized; j_call: TRBJ2-1; cdr3_nt: TGTGCCAGCAGCGACTCCCGGGACCGGGGGGTCTTC; cdr3_aa: CASSDSRDRGVF
v_call: TRBV30; d_call: TRBD2; clone_size: -; j_call: TRBJ2-1; cdr3_nt: TGTGCCTGGAGTGTGGGAGGGAGGGTCCTCAATGAGCAGTTCTTC; cdr3_aa: CAWSVGGRVLNEQFF
v_call: TRBV12-3/TRBV12-4; d_call: -; clone_size: -; j_call: TRBJ1-1; cdr3_nt: TGTGCCAGCAGTCCGGGGACGGCCATGAACACTGAAGCTTTCTTT; cdr3_aa: CASSPGTAMNTEAFF
v_call: TRBV15; d_call: TRBD2; clone_size: few; j_call: TRBJ2-7; cdr3_nt: TGTGCCACCAGCCGCGGGAGCTACGAGCAGTACTTC; cdr3_aa: CATSRGSYEQYF
v_call: TRBV9; d_call: -; clone_size: -; j_call: TRBJ2-1; cdr3_nt: TGTGCCAGCAGCGTAGTACTAGTCTCGACCTACAATGAGCAGTTCTTC; cdr3_aa: CASSVVLVSTYNEQFF
v_call: TRBV28; d_call: TRBD1; clone_size: few; j_call: TRBJ2-7; cdr3_nt: TGTGCCAGCAGCTCGGGACAGGGGCAGAACGAGCAGTACTTC; cdr3_aa: CASSSGQGQNEQYF
v_call: TRBV7-2; d_call: TRBD2; clone_size: -; j_call: TRBJ2-3; cdr3_nt: TGTGCCAGCAGCTTAGCTAGCGGGAGGGCCGGAGATACGCAGTATTTT; cdr3_aa: CASSLASGRAGDTQYF
v_call: TRBV28; d_call: -; clone_size: medium-sized; j_call: TRBJ2-5; cdr3_nt: TGTGCCAGTGACTTAGGGGAGACCCAGTACTTC; cdr3_aa: CASDLGETQYF
v_call: TRBV29-1; d_call: TRBD1; clone_size: many; j_call: TRBJ1-3; cdr3_nt: TGCAGCGTTAGTAGGACAGGGACTGGAAACACCATATATTTT; cdr3_aa: CSVSRTGTGNTIYF
v_call: TRBV5-6; d_call: -; clone_size: -; j_call: TRBJ2-7; cdr3_nt: TGTGCCAGCAGCTTGTCAGCGGGTGGTAAAGGCGAGCAGTACTTC; cdr3_aa: CASSLSAGGKGEQYF
v_call: TRBV24-1; d_call: -; clone_size: medium-sized; j_call: TRBJ1-1; cdr3_nt: TGTGCCACCAGCAGGGGCGGCGACACTGAAGCTTTCTTT; cdr3_aa: CATSRGGDTEAFF
v_call: TRBV6-1; d_call: TRBD1; clone_size: -; j_call: TRBJ2-3; cdr3_nt: TGTGCCAGCAGTTCGGGACAGGGTGTTACAGATACGCAGTATTTT; cdr3_aa: CASSSGQGVTDTQYF
v_call: TRBV18; d_call: -; clone_size: many; j_call: TRBJ1-2; cdr3_nt: TGTGCCAGCTCACCATATATAACGGGACAAGAGGGCTACACCTTC; cdr3_aa: CASSPYITGQEGYTF
v_call: TRBV6-2/TRBV6-3; d_call: -; clone_size: few; j_call: TRBJ2-7; cdr3_nt: TGTGCCAGCGTGTTAAAACCCTCCGTGCGGACCGCCTACGAGCAGTACTTC; cdr3_aa: CASVLKPSVRTAYEQYF
v_call: TRBV6-5; d_call: -; clone_size: -; j_call: TRBJ1-2; cdr3_nt: TGTGCCAGCAGTTACGGTGAGCTCTATGGCTACACCTTC; cdr3_aa: CASSYGELYGYTF
v_call: TRBV7-6; d_call: -; clone_size: -; j_call: TRBJ2-1; cdr3_nt: TGTGCCAGCGGTGCTTCCTACAATGAGCAGTTCTTC; cdr3_aa: CASGASYNEQFF
v_call: TRBV6-1; d_call: TRBD1; clone_size: -; j_call: TRBJ1-2; cdr3_nt: TGTGCCAGCAGTGCTTCGCTCCGGGACAGGGTTAATGGCTACACCTTC; cdr3_aa: CASSASLRDRVNGYTF
v_call: TRBV6-1; d_call: -; clone_size: few; j_call: TRBJ1-4; cdr3_nt: TGTGCCAGCAGTGAAGACAGGTTTAATGAAAAACTGTTTTTT; cdr3_aa: CASSEDRFNEKLFF
v_call: TRBV9; d_call: -; clone_size: -; j_call: TRBJ2-7; cdr3_nt: TGTGCCAGCAGCCCCCGGGCCAGCTCCTACGAGCAGTACTTC; cdr3_aa: CASSPRASSYEQYF
v_call: TRBV6-1; d_call: TRBD1; clone_size: -; j_call: TRBJ2-5; cdr3_nt: TGTGCCAGCACCGGGACAGGGATGGAGACCCAGTACTTC; cdr3_aa: CASTGTGMETQYF
v_call: TRBV5-5; d_call: -; clone_size: many; j_call: TRBJ1-5; cdr3_nt: TGTGCCAGCAGCTTGTTGGGATATAGCAATCAGCCCCAGCATTTT; cdr3_aa: CASSLLGYSNQPQHF
v_call: TRBV25-1; d_call: -; clone_size: many; j_call: TRBJ2-4; cdr3_nt: TGTGCCAGCAGTGAGGGGGGGCTAGGAGATTACGGAGCCAAAAACATTCAGTACTTC; cdr3_aa: CASSEGGLGDYGAKNIQYF
v_call: TRBV20-1; d_call: -; clone_size: -; j_call: TRBJ2-3; cdr3_nt: TGCAGTGCTAAGGGGGATTTGGGGGCAGCGGATACGCAGTATTTT; cdr3_aa: CSAKGDLGAADTQYF
v_call: TRBV4-2; d_call: -; clone_size: many; j_call: TRBJ2-3; cdr3_nt: TGTGCCAGCAGCCAGGGTCAACCGGGGGGCACAGATACGCAGTATTTT; cdr3_aa: CASSQGQPGGTDTQYF
v_call: TRBV27; d_call: TRBD2; clone_size: -; j_call: TRBJ2-1; cdr3_nt: TGTGCCAGCCTCAGCCTGGGGCAGGGGATACTAGCGGACCACAATGAGCAGTTCTTC; cdr3_aa: CASLSLGQGILADHNEQFF
v_call: TRBV20-1; d_call: TRBD2; clone_size: -; j_call: TRBJ2-7; cdr3_nt: TGCAGTGCTACCTCACTAGCGGGCTTAACCTACGAGCAGTACTTC; cdr3_aa: CSATSLAGLTYEQYF
v_call: TRBV11-1; d_call: -; clone_size: -; j_call: TRBJ1-1; cdr3_nt: TGTGCCAGCAGCTTAGGGCGGGGCCACAACACTGAAGCTTTCTTT; cdr3_aa: CASSLGRGHNTEAFF
v_call: TRBV7-6; d_call: -; clone_size: -; j_call: TRBJ2-1; cdr3_nt: TGTGCCAGCAGCTCTTCGGGACGGGCGGAGCCCCCCTCCTACAATGAGCAGTTCTTC; cdr3_aa: CASSSSGRAEPPSYNEQFF
v_call: TRBV28; d_call: -; clone_size: few; j_call: TRBJ2-7; cdr3_nt: TGTGCCAGCAGCTACGTGGGGGAGCAGTACTTC; cdr3_aa: CASSYVGEQYF
v_call: TRBV20-1; d_call: TRBD2; clone_size: many; j_call: TRBJ2-1; cdr3_nt: TGCAGTGCAGCCCCCCAACTAGCGGGAGGGTTTGGCGAGCAGTTCTTC; cdr3_aa: CSAAPQLAGGFGEQFF